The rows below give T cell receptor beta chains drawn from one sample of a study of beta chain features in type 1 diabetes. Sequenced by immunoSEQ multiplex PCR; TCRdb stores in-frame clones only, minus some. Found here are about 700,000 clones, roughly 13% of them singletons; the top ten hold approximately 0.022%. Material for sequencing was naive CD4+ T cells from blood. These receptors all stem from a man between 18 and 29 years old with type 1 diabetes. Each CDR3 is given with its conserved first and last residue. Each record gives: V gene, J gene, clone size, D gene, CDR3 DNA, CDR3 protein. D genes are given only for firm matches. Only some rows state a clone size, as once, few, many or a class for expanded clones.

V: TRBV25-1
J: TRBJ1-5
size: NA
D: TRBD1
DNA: TGTGCCAGCAGTGACTCTAGGACAGGGGGCCTTCAGCCCCAGCATTTT
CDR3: CASSDSRTGGLQPQHF

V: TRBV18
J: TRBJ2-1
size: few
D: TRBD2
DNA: TGTGCCAGCTCACGCGGCGGGGGGAGTTACAATGAGCAGTTCTTC
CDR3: CASSRGGGSYNEQFF

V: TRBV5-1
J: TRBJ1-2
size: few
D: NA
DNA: TGCGCCAGCAGCTCCGACGGAACTAACTATGGCTACACCTTC
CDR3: CASSSDGTNYGYTF

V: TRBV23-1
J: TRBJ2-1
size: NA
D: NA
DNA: TGCGCCAGCTCGCCGGGACATACGGGCAATGAGCAGTTCTTC
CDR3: CASSPGHTGNEQFF

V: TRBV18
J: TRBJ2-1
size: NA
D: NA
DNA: TGTGCCAGCTCACCACCTGGGCCACAGGGAGGGAATGAGCAGTTCTTC
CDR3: CASSPPGPQGGNEQFF

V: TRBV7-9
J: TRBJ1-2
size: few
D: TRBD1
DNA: TGTGCCAGCAGCCAGACAGGGGATCAAGGCTACACCTTC
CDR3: CASSQTGDQGYTF

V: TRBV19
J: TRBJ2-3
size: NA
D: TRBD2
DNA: TGTGCCAGTAAAGAGCGGGGCGCTAGCACAGATACGCAGTATTTT
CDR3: CASKERGASTDTQYF

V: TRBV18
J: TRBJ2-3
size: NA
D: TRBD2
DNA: TGTGCCAGCTCACCTCTAACGGGGGGGCCTCCAGATACGCAGTATTTT
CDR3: CASSPLTGGPPDTQYF

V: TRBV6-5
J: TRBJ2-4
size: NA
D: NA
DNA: TGTGCCAGCAGTTACGGGGGGGCTGCAGCCAAAAACATTCAGTACTTC
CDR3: CASSYGGAAAKNIQYF

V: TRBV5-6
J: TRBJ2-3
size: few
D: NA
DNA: TGTGCCAGCAGCCCCGGGACGCTGGGATTGACGCAGTATTTT
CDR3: CASSPGTLGLTQYF

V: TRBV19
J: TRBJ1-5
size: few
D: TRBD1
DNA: TGTGCCAGTAGTACCACCGGGACAGGCAATAATCAGCCCCAGCATTTT
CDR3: CASSTTGTGNNQPQHF

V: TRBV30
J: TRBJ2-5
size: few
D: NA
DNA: TGTGCCTGGAGTGTAAAGGCGGCGGGACAAGAGACCCAGTACTTC
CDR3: CAWSVKAAGQETQYF

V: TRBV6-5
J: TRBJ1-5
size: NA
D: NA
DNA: TGTGCCAGCAGCGCCCGACAGCCCAATCAGCCCCAGCATTTT
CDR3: CASSARQPNQPQHF